Below, 5 T cell receptor beta chains from the same sample are listed, as sequenced in a study of blood T cell repertoires in COVID-19 (dated by TCRdb to the early 2020s). Library preparation employed the immunoSEQ multiplex PCR assay. TCRdb stores this immuneACCESS table with in-frame sequences only. Part of the clones is absent; in the studies checked, under half of the shortfall reflects unresolved V genes, and no reason is known for the rest. The sample yields some 150,000 clones; about 80% were counted once. The biggest ten clones account for over 25% of the sample. Sequenced: peripheral blood. These receptors originate from a woman aged 55-70 years with acute or convalescent COVID-19.

This sequence joins TRBV19 and TRBJ2-3; TRBD2 agrees at 8 bases. Germline CDR1 LNHDA, CDR2 SQIVND (reference sequence). The CDR3 loop spans 17 amino acids. V was pared by 0 bases and J by 5 bases, with 10 bases of the junction left unmatched. As DNA, the CDR3 is TGTGCCAGTAGTATAGATCGGTTAGCGGGGCCGGGAGATACGCAGTATTTT. As protein: CASSIDRLAGPGDTQYF. The complete variable domain, with remaining parts taken from reference TRBV19 and TRBJ2-3, reads DGGITQSPKYLFRKEGQNVTLSCEQNLNHDAMYWYRQDPGQGLRLIYYSQIVNDFQKGDIAEGYSVSREKKESFPLTVTSAQKNPTAFYLCASSIDRLAGPGDTQYFGPGTRLTVL.

This clone was seen once. The chain combines TRBV5-4 with TRBJ2-5, with TRBD2 identical over 7 bases. This CDR3 contains 15 residues. The V and J ends lost 1 base and 2 bases, in that order; junction bases with no gene match: 5. Germline V lookup: CDR1 SGHNT, CDR2 YYREEE (reference sequence). CDR3 sequence (DNA): TGTGCCAGCAGCTTGCGGCTAGCGGAACAAGAGACCCAGTACTTC. Translated: CASSLRLAEQETQYF.

The genes are TRBV5-6 and TRBJ2-1; D remains ambiguous. The CDR3 extends over 15 amino acids. Germline CDR1 reads SGHDT; CDR2 reads YYEEEE. Trimming removed 2 bases at V and 1 base at J, with 10 bases between. DNA of the CDR3: TGTGCCAGCAGCTTTTACGGTCCTTCCTACAATGAGCAGTTCTTC. It translates to CASSFYGPSYNEQFF.

This rearrangement joins TRBV10-3 to TRBJ1-3, with D perhaps matching TRBD1 (5 bases). The ends were cut back, 6 bases at V and 0 bases at J, with 12 bases in the middle. CDR3 length: 15 amino acids. Per germline, CDR1 ENHRY and CDR2 SYGVKD. The CDR3 bases are TGTGCCATCAGCGCGGGGGGGTACTCTGGAAACACCATATATTTT. This sequence encodes CAISAGGYSGNTIYF.

This chain connects TRBV6-1 to TRBJ2-1; D ambiguous. Trimming removed 3 bases from V and 5 bases from J, with 11 bases in between. The germline gives CDR1 MNHNS, CDR2 SASEGT. CDR3 length: 14 amino acids. The CDR3 sequence is CASSDTVPNNEQFF. The CDR3 DNA follows: TGTGCCAGCAGTGACACAGTACCAAACAATGAGCAGTTCTTC.